One T cell receptor (beta chain) is described in this entry. Its antigen is still unknown. This record belongs to a study of graft-versus-host responses after intestinal transplantation. On the study more broadly: Multivisceral, liver-intestinal, or isolated intestinal transplants were received by the recipients.

The CDR3 extends over 13 amino acids. J was trimmed by 7 bases and V by 3 bases; bases with no gene match: 7. Germline V gene sequence: CDR1 SQVTM, CDR2 ANQGSEA. Clones were sequenced by immunoSEQ multiplex PCR, and TCRdb holds only the in-frame ones, with some missing. The sample includes some 120,000 clones, more than 80% seen only once; the top ten take over 0.15%. This TCR came from a human donor who received an intestinal transplant. The sample consisted of unstimulated CD4+ T cells sorted from spleen or lymph node cells, taken before intestinal transplant. The chain recombines TRBV29-1 with TRBJ1-2, with 8 bases lining up with TRBD1. CDR3 coding DNA: TGCAGCGTTGAGGACAGGGCTTATCTTGGCTACACCTTC. Protein: CSVEDRAYLGYTF. The entire variable domain, with the rest obtained from reference TRBV29-1 and TRBJ1-2, is as follows: SAVISQKPSRDICQRGTSLTIQCQVDSQVTMMFWYRQQPGQSLTLIATANQGSEATYESGFVIDKFPISRPNLTFSTLTVSNMSPEDSSIYLCSVEDRAYLGYTFGSGTRLTVV.